The TCR beta chain described here comes from a study of CD8+CD57+ T cells in acquired aplastic anemia. Genomic DNA acted as the template from which TCR beta VDJ combination and CDR3 sequence profiling were carried out. Each CDR3 protein gets one entry after TCRdb re-called the reads with MiXCR. Of under 250,000 distinct CDR3 sequences listed, roughly 35% are singletons. Trimming took 6 bases from V and 7 from J; bases not matched to a gene: 17. Germline V CDR1 and CDR2: MNHEY, SMNVEV (reference sequence). The length of the CDR3 is 16 residues. This TCR was sampled from a human donor in good health, serving as a control. The specimen was sorted CD4+, CD8+, or CD8+CD57+ T cells (not recorded which) from PBMCs. The rearrangement joins TRBV27 to TRBJ1-1; 7 nucleotides agree with TRBD1. The CDR3 DNA reads TGTGCCAGCAGAGTAGGGGGCGCGGTAACCACTGGTGAAGCTTTCTTT. Encoded protein: CASRVGGAVTTGEAFF.